Here is one TCR beta chain with its context. The antigen it recognizes is unknown. No qualities accompany the bases; no much larger clone lies one base away. TCRbeta CDR3 regions were amplified from genomic DNA using the immunoSEQ Assay, a bias-controlled multiplex PCR. Turning to the authors' computational methods: Within the assay, amplification of reference gene primers was used to estimate how many nucleated cells each sample contained. To quantify the absolute abundance of each unique TCRbeta CDR3 rearrangement, sequence reads were collapsed and filtered. Productive Simpson clonality was computed per sample as the square root of Simpson's diversity index over productive rearrangements. Not all clones reach the TCRdb copy of this immuneACCESS table, which keeps in-frame sequences only. Checked studies attribute under half of the gap to unresolved V genes and leave the rest unexplained. The V and J calls and clone size come from that table; D and trimming were worked out from the DNA. This sample gives over 90,000 clones in total; approximately 88% of them show up just once. More than 3% of the sample is taken by the ten largest.

Germline trimming amounts to 4 bases on V and 6 bases on J, with 8 as the count of junction bases outside the gene matches. The CDR3 spans 16 residues, from the cysteine through the phenylalanine. The entry retains the CDR3 DNA only, 48 bases that are in frame from base 1. Via the germline V gene, CDR1 is SGHNT and CDR2 YENEEA. These data originate in a study of blood T cell repertoires in COVID-19 (dated by TCRdb to the early 2020s). About the study as a whole: Samples from collaborators originated in the United States, Italy and Spain and spanned both the acute and convalescent phases of COVID-19. The samples were drawn from the first 160 participants of the ongoing ImmuneRACE study and from 1,254 subjects provided by 6 global collaborators. A freely available public database, intended as a resource for researchers studying the immune response to SARS-CoV-2, is where the repertoires were released. The prospective study material was composed of cDNA or gDNA derived from T cells, B-cell-depleted T cells, or PBMCs. Where available, HLA class I and class II types were taken from metadata supplied by the sample provider and were not determined by assay-based typing. Sample metadata almost always included a de-identified subject ID, COVID-19 status, age in years and sex. Deeply sampled blood TCRbeta repertoires from subjects exposed to, actively infected with, or recovered from COVID-19 were included in the dataset. The full study reports these points: Clinical and demographic metadata were provided uncurated, with the amount varying by source and participant.

The collaborating institutions used their own protocols to collect whole blood in K2EDTA tubes. For TCRbeta analysis, collaborators shipped samples in one of three forms: frozen whole blood, isolated PBMCs, or DNA extracted from either of those sample types. The receptor comes from a woman aged 70-85 years with acute or convalescent COVID-19. The V and J genes are TRBV11-3 and TRBJ2-1; 11 junctional bases match TRBD2. The sample was peripheral blood. The CDR3 protein is CASSSAGTSGSNEQFF. In nucleotides, the sequence is TGTGCCAGCAGCTCAGCCGGGACTAGCGGATCCAATGAGCAGTTCTTC.